This T cell receptor beta chain was sequenced during a study of blood T cells in healthy people across ages. A J-beta primer mix and a sample-barcoded 5' primer were used in a second PCR of roughly 6 to 12 cycles. MiXCR was run by TCRdb on the 5' RACE reads, yielding one entry per CDR3 protein. Seen here are about 840,000 distinct CDR3 sequences, about 29% observed once, and the top ten hold roughly 10%. Only a few counts were recorded for this clonotype. The same data also went into a second study, on T cells of mothers and their children.

Material: blood. This TCR came from a woman between 40 and 55 years old in good health.

The CDR3 DNA follows: TGCAGTGCTAGGACCTTGGGGGGCCAGATGGCCCAGTACTTC. It is translated as CSARTLGGQMAQYF. The chain is built from TRBV20-1 and TRBJ2-7, with D perhaps TRBD1 or TRBD2 (6 bases each). Germline CDR1 and CDR2: DFQATT and SNEGSKA (reference sequence). V lost 3 bases, J lost 10 bases, and 22 bases lay in between. CDR3 length: 14 residues.